One sample yielded the 20 T cell receptor beta chains listed below, sequenced in a study of blood T cell repertoires in COVID-19 (dated by TCRdb to between 2020 and 2021). Libraries came from the immunoSEQ multiplex PCR assay. Not all clones reach the TCRdb copy of this immuneACCESS table, which keeps in-frame sequences only. Checked studies attribute under half of the gap to unresolved V genes and leave the rest unexplained. The sample table lists 55,000 to 65,000 clones, more than 75% of them with a count of one. The top ten hold roughly 5% of the sample. The sequenced sample was peripheral blood. The receptors here all came from a man older than 75 in a cohort sampled during active COVID-19.

The chain joins TRBV6-5 to TRBJ1-4; the match to TRBD1 covers 7 bases. The CDR3 is 14 residues long. Germline-derived CDR1 and CDR2 are MNHEY and SVGAGI. The trim removed 7 bases at V and 1 base at J, leaving 3 bases unmatched. The CDR3 here is CASTWTGTNEKLFF. The CDR3 nucleotides read TGTGCCAGCACATGGACAGGAACTAATGAAAAACTGTTTTTT.

J is TRBJ2-3 and V is TRBV15, with TRBD2 as a possible D gene (5 bases). Deletions cut 3 bases from V and 2 bases from J, with 12 bases between. Germline CDR1 is LNHNV and CDR2 is YYDKDF (reference sequence). CDR3 length: 15 amino acids. The chain's CDR3 is CATSRDGLPTDTQYF. The DNA of the CDR3 is TGTGCCACCAGCAGGGACGGACTCCCCACAGATACGCAGTATTTT.

This chain links TRBV5-1 with TRBJ2-7, with D perhaps matching TRBD2 (6 bases). This CDR3 region has 15 residues. The V end was cut by 4 bases, the J end by 4 bases, with 18 bases between. Germline loops: CDR1 SGHRS, CDR2 YFSETQ. CDR3 DNA sequence: TGCGCCAGCAGCCCGGGGCCGTCGGAGGGGTACGAGCAGTACTTC. Its protein product is CASSPGPSEGYEQYF.

This chain joins TRBV5-1 and TRBJ2-1; the match to TRBD2 covers 7 bases. Trimming removed 4 bases from V and 4 bases from J; junction bases left unmatched: 2. CDR1 is SGHRS and CDR2 is YFSETQ in the germline V gene. There are 13 residues in the CDR3. The CDR3 loop reads CASSGGDYNEQFF. The CDR3 bases are TGCGCCAGCAGCGGGGGGGATTACAATGAGCAGTTCTTC.

V and J are TRBV7-3 and TRBJ2-5, with 8 bases lining up with TRBD2. The CDR3 is 15 amino acids. The germline gives CDR1 SGHTA, CDR2 FQGTGA. V gave up 5 bases and J gave up 2 bases; unmatched junction bases: 7. CDR3 in amino acids: CASSMTGTRQETQYF. The DNA for the CDR3 is TGTGCCAGCAGCATGACCGGGACTAGGCAAGAGACCCAGTACTTC. The full variable domain, its missing parts supplied by reference TRBV7-3 and TRBJ2-5, is GAGVSQTPSNKVTEKGKYVELRCDPISGHTALYWYRQSLGQGPEFLIYFQGTGAADDSGLPNDRFFAVRPEGSVSTLKIQRTERGDSAVYLCASSMTGTRQETQYFGPGTRLLVL.

The genes are TRBV10-2 and TRBJ1-1, with D unresolved. The CDR3 is made up of 13 amino acids. The V end lost 2 bases, the J end lost 2 bases, and 6 bases lay between the germline ends. CDR1 and CDR2 (germline): WSHSY, SAAADI. The CDR3: CASSEVSNTEAFF. The CDR3 DNA sequence: TGCGCCAGCAGTGAGGTCTCCAACACTGAAGCTTTCTTT.

This clone was recorded once. The chain employs TRBV12-3 or TRBV12-4 and TRBJ2-7; possibly TRBD2 for D (6 bases). The V gene lost 6 bases and the J gene lost 3 bases, with 12 bases spanning the gap. The CDR3 is made up of 13 amino acids. The chain's CDR3 is CASRNRDFYEQYF. The CDR3 nucleotides are TGTGCCAGCAGAAACCGGGACTTCTACGAGCAGTACTTC.

As for this clone: The junction departs from germline at one end; a sequencing error may be responsible. The chain joins TRBV19 to TRBJ1-5, with 7 positions matching TRBD1. Germline loops: CDR1 LNHDA, CDR2 SQIVND (reference sequence). The CDR3 contains 15 residues. Written as DNA, the CDR3 is TGTGCCAGTAGAATAGTCCCGGGACAGAATCAGCCCCAGCATTTT. This encodes CASRIVPGQNQPQHF.

V gene TRBV4-2 combines with J gene TRBJ1-1; D unclear. Germline-derived CDR1 and CDR2 are LGHNA and YNFKEQ. V shed 0 bases and J shed 0 bases, with 14 bases lying between them. The CDR3 covers 17 residues. The CDR3 sequence: CASSQDMGGGMNTEAFF. DNA of the CDR3: TGTGCCAGCAGCCAAGATATGGGTGGCGGTATGAACACTGAAGCTTTCTTT.

The chain recombines TRBV11-2 with TRBJ2-1, with 8 bases fitting TRBD2. V was pared by 8 bases and J by 2 bases, with 5 bases of the junction left unmatched. The CDR3 is made up of 14 amino acids. Germline CDR1 SGHAT, CDR2 FQNNGV. CDR3 loop: CASEGLAAYNEQFF. The CDR3, as DNA: TGTGCCAGCGAAGGACTAGCAGCCTACAATGAGCAGTTCTTC.

The chain joins TRBV5-1 to TRBJ2-1, with 13 bases matching TRBD2. Unmatched junction bases numbered 9, after V lost 4 bases and J lost 2 bases. This CDR3 has 18 residues. Germline V gene sequence: CDR1 SGHRS, CDR2 YFSETQ. The CDR3 DNA reads as TGCGCCAGCAGCGCCGGGACTAGCGGGATTTGGACCTACAATGAGCAGTTCTTC. It specifies CASSAGTSGIWTYNEQFF.

In DNA, the CDR3 is TGTGCCAGCAGCTTAGCCTACAGGGACTACGAGCAGTACTTC. Translated: CASSLAYRDYEQYF. The chain has TRBV7-2 and TRBJ2-7; tentatively, D is TRBD1 (6 bases). The V gene's germline CDR1 is SGHTA and CDR2 FQGNSA. The V end lost 0 bases, the J end lost 3 bases, and 9 bases lay between the germline ends. This CDR3 spans 14 amino acids.

V usage is TRBV6-2 or TRBV6-3 and J usage is TRBJ1-2; 7 bases line up with TRBD1. This CDR3 contains 14 residues. V lost 0 bases and J lost 7; bases outside the gene matches: 5. CDR1 MNHEY and CDR2 SVGEGT come from the germline V gene. The CDR3 nucleotides are TGTGCCAGCAGTTACTCGAAGGGGGCGCTTGGCTACACCTTC. Its translation is CASSYSKGALGYTF.

This chain links TRBV9 with TRBJ1-5; 7 bases are shared with TRBD1. This CDR3 comprises 15 residues. With 4 bases clipped from V and 1 base from J, the junction kept 5 bases outside the gene matches. Germline loops: CDR1 SGDLS, CDR2 YYNGEE. The CDR3 reads CASSSQGESNQPQHF. CDR3 bases: TGTGCCAGCAGCTCGCAGGGGGAAAGCAATCAGCCCCAGCATTTT.

V and J are TRBV5-5 and TRBJ2-2; TRBD2 matches at 12 bases. Germline-derived CDR1 and CDR2 are SGHKS and YYEKEE (reference sequence). The CDR3 is 20 amino acids. V dropped 5 bases and J dropped 1; count of bases not matched to a gene: 15. Here the CDR3 DNA reads TGTGCCAGCAGAGGGGTAGTGACTAGCGGGAGAATTCGGAACACCGGGGAGCTGTTTTTT. Amino acid sequence: CASRGVVTSGRIRNTGELFF.

This clone has only a few counts. The chain is built from TRBV5-6 and TRBJ2-7; the match to TRBD1 covers 8 bases. V lost 2 bases and J lost 6; bases outside the gene matches: 10. Germline CDR1 and CDR2: SGHDT and YYEEEE. The CDR3 has 15 amino acids. The CDR3 sequence is CASSFTPGQVREQYF. The CDR3 region has the DNA TGTGCCAGCAGCTTCACCCCGGGACAGGTACGCGAGCAGTACTTC.

The V and J genes are TRBV7-9 and TRBJ1-2; 8 bases align to TRBD1. Trimming removed 6 bases from V and 0 bases from J; junction bases left unmatched: 15. The CDR3 totals 18 residues. The germline V gene has CDR1 SEHNR and CDR2 FQNEAQ (reference sequence). The CDR3 region has the DNA TGTGCCAGCAGAGGAGGGTGGCAGGGGGCCGCTCCTAACTATGGCTACACCTTC. Its protein product is CASRGGWQGAAPNYGYTF.

The V gene is TRBV6-5, the J gene TRBJ2-7; 9 bases are a match to TRBD1. Germline trimming cut 5 bases from V and 3 bases from J; bases unmatched to any gene: 8. The CDR3 consists of 15 residues. The V gene's germline CDR1 is MNHEY and CDR2 SVGAGI. The DNA of the CDR3 is TGTGCCAGCAGTACCGTAAGGGGACAGGGCTACGAGCAGTACTTC. Protein: CASSTVRGQGYEQYF.

V and J are TRBV6-2 or TRBV6-3 and TRBJ2-7, with TRBD2 matching 10 bases. Trimming removed 6 bases from V and 0 bases from J; junction bases left unmatched: 2. Germline-derived CDR1 and CDR2 are MNHEY and SVGEGT. This CDR3 contains 14 residues. The CDR3 DNA follows: TGTGCCAGCAGCCTAGCGGGGGCCTCCTACGAGCAGTACTTC. The encoded protein is CASSLAGASYEQYF.

The CDR3: CASSQVDSGGPETQYF. CDR3 nucleotides: TGCGCCAGCAGCCAAGTTGATAGCGGGGGGCCAGAGACCCAGTACTTC. The rearrangement links TRBV4-1 to TRBJ2-5; TRBD2 aligns across 10 bases. Germline V gene sequence: CDR1 MGHRA, CDR2 YSYEKL. The CDR3 has 16 amino acids. V lost 1 base and J lost 4; bases outside the gene matches: 6.